This T cell receptor (beta chain) was recovered during a study of OX40 agonist ivuxolimab in advanced cancers. V gave up 2 bases and J gave up 8 bases, with 19 bases separating them. Looked up from germline, CDR1 is SGDLS and CDR2 is YYNGEE. The CDR3 covers 15 residues. TCRdb keeps only in-frame clones here, not all; method: immunoSEQ multiplex PCR. Found here are approximately 58,000 clones, roughly 84% of them singletons; the top ten hold under 6%. This clone was counted a single time. Its antigen is not identified. Overall study findings and caveats: Doses of 0.1 to 3.0 mg/kg were accompanied by clonal expansion of CD4+ and CD8+ blood T cells by week 6.

The receptor comes from an adult with an advanced solid tumor such as melanoma, head and neck, liver or kidney cancer. V and J are TRBV9 and TRBJ1-2; D perhaps matches TRBD1 (6 bases). Specimen: CD4+ or CD8+ T cells sorted from blood, collected in a trial of the OX40 agonist ivuxolimab. The CDR3 coding sequence is TGTGCCAGCAGCGTCGCGCCAGGGGCCTCATCGGGCTACACCTTC. This gives the protein CASSVAPGASSGYTF.